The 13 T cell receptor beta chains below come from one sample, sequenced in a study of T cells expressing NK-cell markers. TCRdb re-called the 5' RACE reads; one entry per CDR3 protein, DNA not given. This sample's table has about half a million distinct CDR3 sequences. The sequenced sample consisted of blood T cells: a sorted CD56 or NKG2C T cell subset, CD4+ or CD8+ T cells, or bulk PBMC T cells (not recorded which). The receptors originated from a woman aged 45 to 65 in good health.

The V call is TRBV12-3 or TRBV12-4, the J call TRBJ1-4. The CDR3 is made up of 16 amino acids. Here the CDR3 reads CASSLDVGSTNEKLFF.

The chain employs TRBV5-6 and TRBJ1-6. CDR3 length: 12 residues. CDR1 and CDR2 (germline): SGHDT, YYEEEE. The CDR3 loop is CASSFQQSPLHF.

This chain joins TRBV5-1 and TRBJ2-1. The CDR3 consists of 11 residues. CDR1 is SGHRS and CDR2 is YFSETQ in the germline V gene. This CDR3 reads CASAAEDEQFF. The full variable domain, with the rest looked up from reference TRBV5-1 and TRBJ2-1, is KAGVTQTPRYLIKTRGQQVTLSCSPISGHRSVSWYQQTPGQGLQFLFEYFSETQRNKGNFPGRFSGRQFSNSRSEMNVSTLELGDSALYLCASAAEDEQFFGPGTRLTVL.

The CDR3 sequence is CASSLSLAGRGTGELFF. J is TRBJ2-2 and V is TRBV5-1; TCRdb names TRBD2, which stays unverified in the absence of DNA. Looked up from germline, CDR1 is SGHRS and CDR2 is YFSETQ. CDR3 length: 17 residues.

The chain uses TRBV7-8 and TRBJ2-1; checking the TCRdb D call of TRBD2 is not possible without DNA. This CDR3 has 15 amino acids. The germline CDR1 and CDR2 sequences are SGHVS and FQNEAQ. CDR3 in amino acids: CASSPGIAGVDEQFF.

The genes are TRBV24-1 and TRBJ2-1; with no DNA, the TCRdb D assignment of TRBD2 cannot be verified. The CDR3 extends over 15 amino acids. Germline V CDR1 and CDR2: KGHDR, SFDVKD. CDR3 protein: CATSRAGISYNEQFF.

This CDR3 reads CASSGGSARAQETQYF. The chain has TRBV5-1 and TRBJ2-5; absent DNA, TCRdb's TRBD1 call cannot be checked. CDR3 length equals 16 residues. CDR1 is SGHRS and CDR2 is YFSETQ in the germline V gene.

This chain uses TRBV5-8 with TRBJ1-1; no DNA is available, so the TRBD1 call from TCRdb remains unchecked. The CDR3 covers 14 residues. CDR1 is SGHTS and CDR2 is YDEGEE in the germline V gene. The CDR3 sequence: CASSLGGRGTEAFF.

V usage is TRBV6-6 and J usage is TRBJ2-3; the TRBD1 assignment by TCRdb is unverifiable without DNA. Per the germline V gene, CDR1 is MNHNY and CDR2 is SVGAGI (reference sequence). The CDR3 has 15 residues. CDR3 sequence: CASSYLGQGTDTQYF.

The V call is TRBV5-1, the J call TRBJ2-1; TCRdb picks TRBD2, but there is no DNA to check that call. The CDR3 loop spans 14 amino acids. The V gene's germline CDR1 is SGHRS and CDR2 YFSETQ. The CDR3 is CASSLIGTLNEQFF.

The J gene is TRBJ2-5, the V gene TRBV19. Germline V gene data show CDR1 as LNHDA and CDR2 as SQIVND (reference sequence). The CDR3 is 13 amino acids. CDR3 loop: CASSEQSSGTQYF.

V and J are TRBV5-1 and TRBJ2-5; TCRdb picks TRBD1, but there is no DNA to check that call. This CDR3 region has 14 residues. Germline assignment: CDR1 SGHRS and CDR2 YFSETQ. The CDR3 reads CASSVTPGRETQYF.

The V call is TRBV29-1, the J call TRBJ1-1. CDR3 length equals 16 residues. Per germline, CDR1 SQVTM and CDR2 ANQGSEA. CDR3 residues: CSVEVGLRPSFTEAFF.